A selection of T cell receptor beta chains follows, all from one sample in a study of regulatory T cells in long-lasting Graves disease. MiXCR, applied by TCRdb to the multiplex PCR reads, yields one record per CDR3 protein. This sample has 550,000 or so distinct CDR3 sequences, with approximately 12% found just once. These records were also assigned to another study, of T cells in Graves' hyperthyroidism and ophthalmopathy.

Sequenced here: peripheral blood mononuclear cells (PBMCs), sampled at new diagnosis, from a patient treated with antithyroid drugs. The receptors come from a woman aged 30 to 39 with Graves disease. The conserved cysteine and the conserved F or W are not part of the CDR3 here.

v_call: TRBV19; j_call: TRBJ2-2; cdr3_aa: ASSIKLRNTGELF
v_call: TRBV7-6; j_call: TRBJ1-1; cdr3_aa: ASSLGPRAGNTEAF
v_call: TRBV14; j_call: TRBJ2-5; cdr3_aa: ASSQDPGRLGTQY
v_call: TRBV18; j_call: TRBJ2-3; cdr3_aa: ASSPRVNRWDTQY
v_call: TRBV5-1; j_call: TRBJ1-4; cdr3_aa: ASSRVGEKLF
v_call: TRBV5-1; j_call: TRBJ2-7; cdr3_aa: ASSLDRGLYEQY
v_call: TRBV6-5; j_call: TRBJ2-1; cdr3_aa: ASSYSKGQGPYNEQF
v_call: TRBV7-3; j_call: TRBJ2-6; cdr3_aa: ASSPQRGQVFSGANVLT
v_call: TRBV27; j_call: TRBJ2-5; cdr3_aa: ASRHTSGRARETQY
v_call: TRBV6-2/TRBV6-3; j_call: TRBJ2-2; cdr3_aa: ASSYQPGVAGELF
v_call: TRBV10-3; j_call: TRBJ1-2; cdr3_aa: AISGQGARGYT
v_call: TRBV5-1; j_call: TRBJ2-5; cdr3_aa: ASSFLGFQETQY
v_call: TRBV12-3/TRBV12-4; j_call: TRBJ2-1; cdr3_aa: ASSLSYNSYNEQF
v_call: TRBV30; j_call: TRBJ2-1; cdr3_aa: AWGSGVAEQF
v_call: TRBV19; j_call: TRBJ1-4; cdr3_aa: ASSPFWDTGNEKLF
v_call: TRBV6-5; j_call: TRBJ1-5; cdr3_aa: ASSYSVQRPQPQH
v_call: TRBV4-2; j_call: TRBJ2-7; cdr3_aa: ASSQEDGPYEQY
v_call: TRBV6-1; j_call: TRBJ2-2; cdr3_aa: ASSEVYGVLTGELF
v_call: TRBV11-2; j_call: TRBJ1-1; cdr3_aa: ASSSVGGYFEAF
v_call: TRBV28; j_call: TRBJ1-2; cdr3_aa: ASRSGNSDRSYGYT
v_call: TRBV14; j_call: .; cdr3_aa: ASSQPGLPSGSNVEQF
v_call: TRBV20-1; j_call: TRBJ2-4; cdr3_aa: SATADLAKNIQY
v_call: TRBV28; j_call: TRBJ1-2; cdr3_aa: ASGPRQGGYGYT
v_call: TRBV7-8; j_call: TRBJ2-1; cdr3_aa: ASSLPPFMRTGGRTYNEQF
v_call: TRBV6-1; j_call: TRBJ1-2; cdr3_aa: ASSPSSAREPIHGYT
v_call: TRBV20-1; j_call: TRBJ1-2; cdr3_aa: SARRGAGGGYT
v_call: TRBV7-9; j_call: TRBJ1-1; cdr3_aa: ASSLARGVRGNTEAF
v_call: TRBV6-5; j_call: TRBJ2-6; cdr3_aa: ASSSGPGQGAGANVLT
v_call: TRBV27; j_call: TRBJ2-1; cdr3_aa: ASSPGGGLYNEQF
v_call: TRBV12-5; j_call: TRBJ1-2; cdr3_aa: ASSWDNYGYT
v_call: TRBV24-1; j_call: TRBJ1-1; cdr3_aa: ATSVGENTEAF
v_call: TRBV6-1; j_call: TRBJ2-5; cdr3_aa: ASRRQGAETQY
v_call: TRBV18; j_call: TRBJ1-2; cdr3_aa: ASSRDMTWGYT
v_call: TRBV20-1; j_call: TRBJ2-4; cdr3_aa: SASPRGGKNIQY
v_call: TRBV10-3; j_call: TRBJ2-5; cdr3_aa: AISGEQGFQETQY
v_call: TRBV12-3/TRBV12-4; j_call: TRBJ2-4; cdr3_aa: ASSLFGPSIQY
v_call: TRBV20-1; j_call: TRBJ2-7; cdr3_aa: SASGGRAGYEQY
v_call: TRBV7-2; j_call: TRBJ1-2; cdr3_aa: ASSPATGVNYGYT
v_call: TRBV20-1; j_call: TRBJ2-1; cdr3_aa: SATSVGLASNEQF
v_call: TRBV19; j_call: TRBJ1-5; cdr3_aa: ASRANWSNQPQH
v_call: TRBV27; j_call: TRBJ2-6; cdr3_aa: ASRKSGANVLT